This TCR beta chain was documented in a study of T cell responses to AZD1222 COVID-19 vaccine. This clone was counted only a few times. Its cognate antigen is unknown. Clones were read by immunoSEQ multiplex PCR, and TCRdb kept only the in-frame ones, dropping some. This sample has 120,000 to 150,000 clones, with more than 75% found just once. V was shortened by 5 bases and J by 2 bases, with 25 bases between the two germline ends. Germline V lookup: CDR1 MNHNY, CDR2 SVGAGI (reference sequence). The CDR3 is 19 amino acids. Study observations and caveats: Vaccine-associated CD4 TCRs spanned spike, dominant at 160-218 and 743-854. Among AZD1222 vaccinees, only six or seven were seropositive at baseline. Clonal diversity was possibly underestimated, and the donors were mostly white British, with more females.

The genes are TRBV6-6 and TRBJ1-5; D is unresolved. This sequence originates from an adult who received the AZD1222 COVID-19 vaccine. Sequencing used peripheral blood, obtained 28 days after the second AZD1222 dose. The CDR3 reads CASSPSAGGALVGNQPQHF. In DNA form, the CDR3 reads TGTGCCAGCAGTCCCTCTGCCGGAGGCGCTCTGGTGGGCAATCAGCCCCAGCATTTT.